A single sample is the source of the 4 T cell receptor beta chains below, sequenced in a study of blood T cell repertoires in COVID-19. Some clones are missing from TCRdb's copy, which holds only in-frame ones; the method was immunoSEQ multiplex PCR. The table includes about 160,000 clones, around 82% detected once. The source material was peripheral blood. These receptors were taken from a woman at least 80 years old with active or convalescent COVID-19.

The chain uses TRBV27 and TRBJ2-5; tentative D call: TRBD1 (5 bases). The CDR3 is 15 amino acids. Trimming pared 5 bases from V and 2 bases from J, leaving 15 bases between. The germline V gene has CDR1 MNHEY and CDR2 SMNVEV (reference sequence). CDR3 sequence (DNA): TGTGCCAGCAGTGGGTCGGTGGCAGGGCAAGAGACCCAGTACTTC. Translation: CASSGSVAGQETQYF.

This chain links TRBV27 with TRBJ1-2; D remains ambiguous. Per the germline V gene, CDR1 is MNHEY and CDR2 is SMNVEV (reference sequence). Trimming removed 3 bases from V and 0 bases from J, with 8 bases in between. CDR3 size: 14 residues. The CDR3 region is CASSLSRTNYGYTF. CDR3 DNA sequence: TGTGCCAGCAGTTTGAGCAGGACTAACTATGGCTACACCTTC.

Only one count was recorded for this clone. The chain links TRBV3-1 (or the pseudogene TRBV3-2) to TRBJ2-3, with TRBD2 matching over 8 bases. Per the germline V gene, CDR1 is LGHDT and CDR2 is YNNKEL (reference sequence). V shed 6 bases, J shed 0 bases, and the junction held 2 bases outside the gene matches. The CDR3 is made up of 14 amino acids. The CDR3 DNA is TGTGCCAGCAGGGCTAGCGGGAGCACAGATACGCAGTATTTT. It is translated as CASRASGSTDTQYF.

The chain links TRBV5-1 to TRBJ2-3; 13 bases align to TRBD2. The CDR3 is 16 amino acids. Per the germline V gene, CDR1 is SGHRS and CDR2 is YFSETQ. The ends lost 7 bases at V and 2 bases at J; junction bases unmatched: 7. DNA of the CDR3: TGCGCCAGCGGGCCGGGACTAGCGGGAACCACAGATACGCAGTATTTT. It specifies CASGPGLAGTTDTQYF.